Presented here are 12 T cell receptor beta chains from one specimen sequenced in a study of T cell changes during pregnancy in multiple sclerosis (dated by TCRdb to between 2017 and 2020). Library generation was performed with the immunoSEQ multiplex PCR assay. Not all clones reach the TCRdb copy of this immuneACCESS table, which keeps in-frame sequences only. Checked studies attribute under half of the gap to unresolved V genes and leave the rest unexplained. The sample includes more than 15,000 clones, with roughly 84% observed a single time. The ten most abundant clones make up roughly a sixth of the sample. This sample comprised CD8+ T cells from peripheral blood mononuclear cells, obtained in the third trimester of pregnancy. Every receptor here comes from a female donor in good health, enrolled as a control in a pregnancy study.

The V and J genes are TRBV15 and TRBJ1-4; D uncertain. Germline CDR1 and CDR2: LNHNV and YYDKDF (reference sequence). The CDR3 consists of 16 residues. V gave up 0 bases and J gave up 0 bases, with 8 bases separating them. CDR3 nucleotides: TGTGCCACCAGCAGAGATCAAGGAGCAACTAATGAAAAACTGTTTTTT. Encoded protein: CATSRDQGATNEKLFF.

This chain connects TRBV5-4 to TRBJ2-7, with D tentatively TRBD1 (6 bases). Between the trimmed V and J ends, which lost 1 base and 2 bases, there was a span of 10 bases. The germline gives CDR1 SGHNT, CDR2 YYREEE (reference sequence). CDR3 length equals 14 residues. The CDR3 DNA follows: TGTGCCAGCAGCTTGTATGCAGGGGCCTACGAGCAGTACTTC. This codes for CASSLYAGAYEQYF.

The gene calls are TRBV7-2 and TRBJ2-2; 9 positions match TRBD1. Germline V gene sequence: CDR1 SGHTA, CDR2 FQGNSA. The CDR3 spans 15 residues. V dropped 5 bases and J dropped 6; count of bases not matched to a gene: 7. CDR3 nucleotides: TGTGCCAGCAGCCCGGACAGGGGCGGTGCCGGGGAGCTGTTTTTT. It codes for CASSPDRGGAGELFF.

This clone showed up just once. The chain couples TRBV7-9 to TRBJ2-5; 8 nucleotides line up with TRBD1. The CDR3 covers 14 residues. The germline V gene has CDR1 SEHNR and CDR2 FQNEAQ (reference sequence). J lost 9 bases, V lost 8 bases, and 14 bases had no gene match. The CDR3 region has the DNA TGTGCCAGCCCTCGGCAGGGGGCGGTCGGGGCCCAGTACTTC. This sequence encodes CASPRQGAVGAQYF.

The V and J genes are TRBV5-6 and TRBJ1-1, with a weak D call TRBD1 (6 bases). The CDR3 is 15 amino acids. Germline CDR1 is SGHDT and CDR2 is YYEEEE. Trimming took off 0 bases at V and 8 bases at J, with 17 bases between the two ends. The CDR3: CASSLVWGPKEEAFF. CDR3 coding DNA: TGTGCCAGCAGCTTGGTATGGGGGCCTAAGGAAGAAGCTTTCTTT. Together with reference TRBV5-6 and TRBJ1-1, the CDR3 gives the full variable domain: DAGVTQSPTHLIKTRGQQVTLRCSPKSGHDTVSWYQQALGQGPQFIFQYYEEEERQRGNFPDRFSGHQFPNYSSELNVNALLLGDSALYLCASSLVWGPKEEAFFGQGTRLTVV.

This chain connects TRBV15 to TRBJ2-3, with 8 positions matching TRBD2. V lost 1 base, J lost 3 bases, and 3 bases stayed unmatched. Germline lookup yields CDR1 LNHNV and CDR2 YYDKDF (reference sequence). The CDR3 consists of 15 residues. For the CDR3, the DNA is TGTGCCACCAGCAGAGCAGCGGGGGTTACAGATACGCAGTATTTT. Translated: CATSRAAGVTDTQYF.

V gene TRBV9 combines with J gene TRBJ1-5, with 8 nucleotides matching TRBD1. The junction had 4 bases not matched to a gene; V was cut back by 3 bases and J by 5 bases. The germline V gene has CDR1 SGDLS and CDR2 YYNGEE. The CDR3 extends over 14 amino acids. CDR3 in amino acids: CASSGTGLDQPQHF. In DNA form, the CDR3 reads TGTGCCAGCAGCGGGACAGGGTTGGATCAGCCCCAGCATTTT.

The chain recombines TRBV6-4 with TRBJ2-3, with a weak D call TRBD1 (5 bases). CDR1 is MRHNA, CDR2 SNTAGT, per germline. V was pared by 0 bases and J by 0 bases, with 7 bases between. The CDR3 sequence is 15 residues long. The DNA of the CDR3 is TGTGCCAGCAGTGACTCGGCAGGGAGCACAGATACGCAGTATTTT. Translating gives CASSDSAGSTDTQYF.

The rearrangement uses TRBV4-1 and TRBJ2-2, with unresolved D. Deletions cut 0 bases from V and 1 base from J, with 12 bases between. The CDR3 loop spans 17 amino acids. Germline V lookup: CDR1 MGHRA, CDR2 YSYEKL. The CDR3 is CASSQELNPGNTGELFF. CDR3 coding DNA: TGCGCCAGCAGCCAAGAGCTCAACCCGGGGAACACCGGGGAGCTGTTTTTT.

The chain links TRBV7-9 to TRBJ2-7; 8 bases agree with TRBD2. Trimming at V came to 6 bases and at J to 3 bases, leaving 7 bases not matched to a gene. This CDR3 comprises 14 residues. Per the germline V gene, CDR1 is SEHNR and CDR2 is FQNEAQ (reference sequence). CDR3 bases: TGTGCCAGCAGTTCTAGCGGGCTGGGCTACGAGCAGTACTTC. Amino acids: CASSSSGLGYEQYF.

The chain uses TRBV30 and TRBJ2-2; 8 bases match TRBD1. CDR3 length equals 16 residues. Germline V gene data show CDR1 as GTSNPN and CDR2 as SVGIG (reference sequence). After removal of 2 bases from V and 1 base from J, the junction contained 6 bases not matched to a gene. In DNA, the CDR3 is TGTGCCTGGAGTAAGGACAGGGTGGGGAACACCGGGGAGCTGTTTTTT. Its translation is CAWSKDRVGNTGELFF.

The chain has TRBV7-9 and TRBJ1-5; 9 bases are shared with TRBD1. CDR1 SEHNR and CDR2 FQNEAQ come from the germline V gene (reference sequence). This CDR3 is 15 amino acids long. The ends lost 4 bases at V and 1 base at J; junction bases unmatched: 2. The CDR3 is CASSSTGGSNQPQHF. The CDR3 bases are TGTGCCAGCAGCTCGACAGGGGGGAGCAATCAGCCCCAGCATTTT.